This record concerns one T cell receptor (beta chain) sequence. The repertoire was sequenced with immunoSEQ multiplex PCR; TCRdb's copy has only in-frame clones and lacks some. Of about 90,000 clones detected, around 92% appear once; the ten largest clones hold under 0.3%. CDR3 length: 14 residues. V gave up 1 base and J gave up 7 bases, with 11 bases separating them. Germline loops: CDR1 GTSNPN, CDR2 SVGIG (reference sequence). The record originates from a study of technical replicates of blood from a few donors. The V call is TRBV30, the J call TRBJ1-6; unclear D gene. Sequences were obtained from T cells isolated from PBMCs. The clonotype was recovered from a human donor in good health. The CDR3 DNA reads as TGTGCCTGGAGTGCCGGGAGGGTGAATTCACCCCTCCACTTT. This codes for CAWSAGRVNSPLHF.